The clone carrying this TCR beta chain was seen more than once but under ten times. J was trimmed by 0 bases and V by 3 bases; bases with no gene match: 11. The CDR3 runs to 17 residues. Germline V gene sequence: CDR1 DFQATT, CDR2 SNEGSKA (reference sequence). TCR cDNA, made by 5'RACE template switching, carried an added universal primer site and UMIs. One entry per CDR3 protein, called by TCRdb with MiXCR from the 5' RACE reads. Here the sample spans 400,000 or so distinct CDR3 sequences, under 20% being singletons. This specimen belongs to a study of T cells after yellow fever vaccination. The source of this sequence is a man in his late teens or twenties who received the YFV17D yellow fever vaccine. The sample here was PBMCs, taken before the yellow fever booster vaccination. The chain combines TRBV20-1 with TRBJ1-5; TRBD1 agrees at 7 bases. CDR3 DNA: TGCAGTGCTAGTACTGGACAGGCAACTTTTAGCAATCAGCCCCAGCATTTT. Protein sequence: CSASTGQATFSNQPQHF.